The 20 T cell receptor beta chains reported below all come from one sample, sequenced in a study of shared clonotypes between healthy human individuals. Libraries were prepared by immunoSEQ multiplex PCR; TCRdb keeps only in-frame clonotypes and omits some of them. The sample holds about 2.5 million clones, roughly 90% seen once. Material: naive CD4+ T cells from PBMCs. Subset meaning: CD45RA+ positively selected. The receptors stem from a man aged 18 to 35 in good health. Some clones in this sample may be carry-over from other donors' samples.

This clone was detected once. The CDR3 DNA sequence: TGCGCCAGCAGCTCGGACAGGGTGGACACCGGGGAGCTGTTTTTT. It is translated as CASSSDRVDTGELFF. The V and J genes are TRBV5-1 and TRBJ2-2; 8 nucleotides match TRBD1. The junction had 4 bases not matched to a gene; V was cut back by 3 bases and J by 3 bases. CDR3 size: 15 residues. Germline loops: CDR1 SGHRS, CDR2 YFSETQ.

The CDR3: CASRTGLAGRGEQYF. CDR3 DNA: TGTGCCAGCAGAACGGGACTAGCGGGAAGGGGCGAGCAGTACTTC. The V gene is TRBV6-5, the J gene TRBJ2-7; 13 bases match TRBD2. The CDR3 loop spans 15 amino acids. J lost 6 bases, V lost 6 bases, and 8 bases had no gene match. The germline CDR1 and CDR2 sequences are MNHEY and SVGAGI.

Here the CDR3 reads CASRNFGSSYEQYF. CDR3 sequence (DNA): TGTGCCAGCAGAAACTTTGGGAGCTCCTACGAGCAGTACTTC. The chain carries TRBV27 and TRBJ2-7; D is possibly TRBD2 (5 bases). Trimming shortened V by 6 bases and J by 0 bases, and 12 bases separated the two germline ends. This CDR3 is built from 14 residues. Germline assignment: CDR1 MNHEY and CDR2 SMNVEV (reference sequence).

The chain joins TRBV11-2 to TRBJ1-3; D remains ambiguous. V gave up 2 bases and J gave up 0 bases, with 5 bases separating them. The CDR3 is 14 residues long. The germline V gene has CDR1 SGHAT and CDR2 FQNNGV. This CDR3 is CASSLLLSGNTIYF. DNA of the CDR3: TGTGCCAGCAGCTTACTCCTCTCTGGAAACACCATATATTTT.

The chain employs TRBV28 and TRBJ1-1; no firm D call. This CDR3 comprises 14 residues. In germline, CDR1 is MDHEN, CDR2 SYDVKM. Between the trimmed V and J ends, which lost 5 bases and 6 bases, there was a span of 16 bases. This chain's CDR3 is CASSLSAGYAEAFF. CDR3 nucleotide sequence: TGTGCCAGCAGTCTCTCCGCGGGGTACGCTGAAGCTTTCTTT.

This chain links TRBV14 with TRBJ1-1; D is possibly TRBD1 (6 bases). Germline loops: CDR1 SGHDN, CDR2 FVKESK. Deletions cut 3 bases from V and 5 bases from J, with 13 bases between. There are 14 residues in the CDR3. The CDR3 DNA follows: TGTGCCAGCAGCCAGCAGGGGAGTCGAACTGAAGCTTTCTTT. Translating it yields CASSQQGSRTEAFF.

The rearrangement links TRBV9 to TRBJ2-2; D gene unclear. Germline values: CDR1 SGDLS, CDR2 YYNGEE. V lost 4 bases and J lost 11, with 18 bases in between. CDR3 length: 14 amino acids. CDR3: CASSSSTLPHELFF. DNA for the CDR3: TGTGCCAGCAGCTCGTCGACTCTCCCACATGAGCTGTTTTTT. The entire variable domain, with the rest obtained from reference TRBV9 and TRBJ2-2, is as follows: DSGVTQTPKHLITATGQRVTLRCSPRSGDLSVYWYQQSLDQGLQFLIQYYNGEERAKGNILERFSAQQFPDLHSELNLSSLELGDSALYFCASSSSTLPHELFFGEGSRLTVL.

J is TRBJ2-5 and V is TRBV30; D might be TRBD1 (5 bases). V was cut by 1 base and J by 6 bases, with 15 bases left in between. Germline V gene sequence: CDR1 GTSNPN, CDR2 SVGIG (reference sequence). This CDR3 spans 14 amino acids. CDR3 in amino acids: CAWSGGGAKKTQYF. The DNA for the CDR3 is TGTGCCTGGAGTGGGGGTGGGGCAAAAAAGACCCAGTACTTC.

The chain employs TRBV9 and TRBJ1-2, with 9 bases matching TRBD1. V dropped 3 bases and J dropped 4; count of bases not matched to a gene: 7. The CDR3 length is 15 residues. Germline V gene lookup returns CDR1 SGDLS and CDR2 YYNGEE. CDR3 residues: CASSDAPDRGYGYTF. Here the CDR3 DNA reads TGTGCCAGCAGCGACGCACCGGACAGGGGCTATGGCTACACCTTC. The whole variable domain, remainder taken from reference TRBV9 and TRBJ1-2, is DSGVTQTPKHLITATGQRVTLRCSPRSGDLSVYWYQQSLDQGLQFLIQYYNGEERAKGNILERFSAQQFPDLHSELNLSSLELGDSALYFCASSDAPDRGYGYTFGSGTRLTVV.

This clone showed up just once. The gene calls are TRBV2 and TRBJ2-5; 8 bases map to TRBD1. The V gene's germline CDR1 is SNHLY and CDR2 FYNNEI. The CDR3 loop spans 13 amino acids. The V segment lost 7 bases and the J segment 4 bases; nucleotides outside the gene matches: 5. The DNA for the CDR3 is TGTGCCAGCACCAGGGGGCCCTTAGAGACCCAGTACTTC. The encoded protein is CASTRGPLETQYF.

The chain is built from TRBV19 and TRBJ1-4, with no clear D. Trimming shortened V by 6 bases and J by 5 bases, and 4 bases separated the two germline ends. The CDR3 has 11 residues. Looked up from germline, CDR1 is LNHDA and CDR2 is SQIVND (reference sequence). CDR3 sequence reads: CASRANEKLFF. The CDR3, as DNA: TGTGCCAGTAGGGCGAATGAAAAACTGTTTTTT.

With respect to this clone: At the DNA level, this CDR3 is encoded by other sequences in the same sample as well. The V and J genes are TRBV5-1 and TRBJ2-1; 7 bases are shared with TRBD2. This CDR3 region has 15 residues. Germline V CDR1 and CDR2: SGHRS, YFSETQ. J gave up 2 bases and V 1 base, and 3 bases lay outside the gene matches. CDR3 in amino acids: CASSLIAGAYNEQFF. The CDR3 nucleotides are TGCGCCAGCAGCTTGATAGCGGGTGCCTACAATGAGCAGTTCTTC.

The rearrangement uses TRBV6-5 and TRBJ2-1, with 9 bases lining up with TRBD2. The CDR3 contains 15 residues. In germline, CDR1 is MNHEY, CDR2 SVGAGI. After removal of 8 bases from V and 2 bases from J, the junction contained 7 bases not matched to a gene. CDR3 protein: CASRFRGRAYNEQFF. The CDR3 bases are TGTGCCAGCCGTTTTCGCGGGAGGGCCTACAATGAGCAGTTCTTC.

V usage is TRBV4-3 and J usage is TRBJ2-7; D possibly corresponds to TRBD1 (6 bases). The CDR3 is made up of 17 amino acids. Trimming removed 4 bases at V and 0 bases at J, with 19 bases between. Germline V gene lookup returns CDR1 LGHNA and CDR2 YSLEER. This CDR3 reads CASSPSLDSYSSYEQYF. The CDR3 coding sequence is TGCGCCAGCAGCCCTAGCCTGGACAGTTATAGCTCCTACGAGCAGTACTTC.

CDR3 in DNA: TGTGCCAGCAGTCCCCCGCGGGGGTCGAACTATGGCTACACCTTC. Its protein product is CASSPPRGSNYGYTF. The genes are TRBV6-5 and TRBJ1-2; weak D call: TRBD1 (5 bases). CDR3 size: 15 residues. Germline V lookup: CDR1 MNHEY, CDR2 SVGAGI. Trimming stripped 5 bases from V and 2 bases from J, with 15 bases between.

This clone was observed a single time. In the same sample, other DNA sequences code for this CDR3. The chain combines TRBV7-3 with TRBJ2-3; TRBD2 matches at 8 bases. Germline V lookup: CDR1 SGHTA, CDR2 FQGTGA. The CDR3 length is 14 residues. Unmatched junction bases numbered 3, after V lost 3 bases and J lost 4 bases. This CDR3 reads CASSLGTRADTQYF. CDR3 DNA sequence: TGTGCCAGCAGCTTGGGGACTAGGGCAGATACGCAGTATTTT. Full variable domain (missing parts from reference TRBV7-3 and TRBJ2-3): GAGVSQTPSNKVTEKGKYVELRCDPISGHTALYWYRQSLGQGPEFLIYFQGTGAADDSGLPNDRFFAVRPEGSVSTLKIQRTERGDSAVYLCASSLGTRADTQYFGPGTRLTVL.

The chain uses TRBV6-1 and TRBJ2-3, with unresolved D. V was trimmed by 2 bases and J by 6 bases, leaving 6 bases between them. The germline V gene has CDR1 MNHNS and CDR2 SASEGT. The CDR3 length is 12 residues. The CDR3 region is CASSENGDTQYF. CDR3 coding DNA: TGTGCCAGCAGTGAAAATGGGGATACGCAGTATTTT.

This rearrangement joins TRBV30 to TRBJ2-5; 13 bases match TRBD2. The tail of the sequence fits TRBJ2-7 better, so the J call may be wrong. CDR1 is GTSNPN and CDR2 is SVGIG in the germline V gene (reference sequence). This CDR3 spans 19 amino acids. This CDR3 is CAWSGQTGLAGVESYEQYF. Written as DNA, the CDR3 is TGTGCCTGGAGTGGGCAGACTGGACTAGCGGGAGTGGAATCCTACGAGCAGTACTTC.

In this sample, this clone turned up once. Other DNA sequences from this sample encode an identical CDR3 as well. The gene calls are TRBV11-2 and TRBJ2-2; TRBD1 matches at 7 bases. The germline gives CDR1 SGHAT, CDR2 FQNNGV. V shed 5 bases and J 6 bases; nucleotides not matched to a gene: 3. The CDR3 is 13 amino acids. This chain's CDR3 is CASSPDRAGELFF. CDR3 DNA: TGTGCCAGCAGCCCAGACAGGGCCGGGGAGCTGTTTTTT.

The chain combines TRBV11-3 with TRBJ1-1, with 10 bases that match TRBD1. Trimming cost V 4 bases and J 0 bases; bases outside gene matches: 5. This CDR3 comprises 16 residues. CDR1 is SGHNT, CDR2 YENEEA, per germline. CDR3 DNA: TGTGCCAGCAGCTCAGGACAGGGGGAAATGAACACTGAAGCTTTCTTT. This sequence encodes CASSSGQGEMNTEAFF.